These 14 T cell receptor beta chains originate from one sample sequenced in a study of cytomegalovirus exposure and HLA in healthy donors. Sequencing used immunoSEQ multiplex PCR; TCRdb keeps in-frame clones, though not all of them. The table lists tens of thousands of clones, about 85% of them singletons. Specimen: PBMCs. The receptor set was obtained from a young man in good health and CMV-seronegative.

CDR3 coding DNA: TGTGCCAGCAGTTTAATTCCCGTACGGAGGGCTTTCTTT. It encodes CASSLIPVRRAFF. The gene calls are TRBV28 and TRBJ1-1; no clear D. The CDR3 spans 13 residues. V was cut by 2 bases and J by 11 bases, with 15 bases left in between. The V gene's germline CDR1 is MDHEN and CDR2 SYDVKM.

V gene TRBV4-3 combines with J gene TRBJ2-3, with D possibly matching TRBD2 (6 bases). This CDR3 is 17 amino acids long. Trimming left V 1 base short and J 4 bases short, with 18 bases between. CDR1 and CDR2 (germline): LGHNA, YSLEER. The CDR3 bases are TGCGCCAGCAGCCAAGTCCCGATTGGACTAATCCCAGATACGCAGTATTTT. As protein: CASSQVPIGLIPDTQYF.

The chain carries TRBV6-6 and TRBJ1-3, with D maybe TRBD1 (6 bases). In germline, CDR1 is MNHNY, CDR2 SVGAGI (reference sequence). The CDR3 consists of 16 residues. The germline V and J ends were trimmed by 2 bases and 3 bases, with 14 bases remaining between them. The CDR3 region has the DNA TGTGCCAGCAGTTACGGCCCGGGGGGCTTTGGAAACACCATATATTTT. Its translation is CASSYGPGGFGNTIYF.

The chain couples TRBV7-2 to TRBJ2-3; TRBD2 aligns across 10 bases. This CDR3 is 15 amino acids long. J gave up 1 base and V 4 bases, and 2 bases lay outside the gene matches. The germline gives CDR1 SGHTA, CDR2 FQGNSA. CDR3 DNA: TGTGCCAGCAGCTCCCTAGCGGGGGGCACAGATACGCAGTATTTT. As protein: CASSSLAGGTDTQYF. The whole variable domain, remainder taken from reference TRBV7-2 and TRBJ2-3, is GAGVSQSPSNKVTEKGKDVELRCDPISGHTALYWYRQSLGQGLEFLIYFQGNSAPDKSGLPSDRFSAERTGGSVSTLTIQRTQQEDSAVYLCASSSLAGGTDTQYFGPGTRLTVL.

The chain employs TRBV19 and TRBJ2-7, with 7 bases matching TRBD1. With V trimmed by 6 bases and J by 3 bases, 2 bases remained unmatched. Germline V gene data show CDR1 as LNHDA and CDR2 as SQIVND (reference sequence). The CDR3 totals 12 residues. The CDR3 coding sequence is TGTGCCAGTAGGGGGGACAGCTACGAGCAGTACTTC. It is translated as CASRGDSYEQYF.

The chain joins TRBV4-3 to TRBJ2-3, with D maybe TRBD1 (5 bases). The CDR3 loop spans 16 amino acids. The germline gives CDR1 LGHNA, CDR2 YSLEER. V lost 1 base and J 2 bases, leaving 13 bases between the germline ends. CDR3 sequence (DNA): TGCGCCAGCAGCCAAGTGGTGGGGCTCTACACAGATACGCAGTATTTT. Protein sequence: CASSQVVGLYTDTQYF.

The chain is built from TRBV7-2 and TRBJ2-3, with D tentatively TRBD2 (6 bases). V dropped 1 base and J dropped 6 bases, with 8 bases sitting between them. CDR1 and CDR2 (germline): SGHTA, FQGNSA. The CDR3 is 13 residues long. CDR3 amino acids: CASSLVRGDTQYF. In DNA form, the CDR3 reads TGTGCCAGCAGCTTAGTCCGGGGGGATACGCAGTATTTT. The full variable domain, in which reference TRBV7-2 and TRBJ2-3 provide the parts outside the CDR3, is GAGVSQSPSNKVTEKGKDVELRCDPISGHTALYWYRQSLGQGLEFLIYFQGNSAPDKSGLPSDRFSAERTGGSVSTLTIQRTQQEDSAVYLCASSLVRGDTQYFGPGTRLTVL.

The chain links TRBV7-9 to TRBJ2-7; TRBD2 matches at 8 bases. CDR3 size: 15 residues. Germline-derived CDR1 and CDR2 are SEHNR and FQNEAQ (reference sequence). Trimming cost V 1 base and J 1 base; bases outside gene matches: 3. The DNA for the CDR3 is TGTGCCAGCAGCTTAGAAAGCGGGGGATCCTACGAGCAGTACTTC. This gives the protein CASSLESGGSYEQYF.

The CDR3 nucleotides read TGTGCCAGCAACCGTGGGCAACCGGGAGTCAGCACAGATACGCAGTATTTT. This translates into CASNRGQPGVSTDTQYF. The V gene is TRBV5-8, the J gene TRBJ2-3, with a tentative D call TRBD2 (6 bases). With 6 bases removed from V and 0 bases from J, the gap between germline ends came to 20 bases. Germline lookup yields CDR1 SGHTS and CDR2 YDEGEE. There are 17 residues in the CDR3.

This chain joins TRBV9 and TRBJ2-3; 7 bases fit TRBD1. The ends lost 3 bases at V and 6 bases at J; junction bases unmatched: 4. The CDR3 length is 13 residues. Germline V gene data show CDR1 as SGDLS and CDR2 as YYNGEE. The CDR3 is CASSGTGADTQYF. The CDR3 region has the DNA TGTGCCAGCAGCGGAACAGGGGCCGATACGCAGTATTTT. The variable domain in full, completed from reference TRBV9 and TRBJ2-3, reads DSGVTQTPKHLITATGQRVTLRCSPRSGDLSVYWYQQSLDQGLQFLIQYYNGEERAKGNILERFSAQQFPDLHSELNLSSLELGDSALYFCASSGTGADTQYFGPGTRLTVL.

The genes are TRBV7-8 and TRBJ2-2; possibly TRBD2 for D (7 bases). Looked up from germline, CDR1 is SGHVS and CDR2 is FQNEAQ. Trimming removed 2 bases from V and 5 bases from J, with 15 bases in between. This CDR3 has 16 amino acids. The CDR3 DNA reads TGTGCCAGCAGCTTATACGAGGGGGGGGCTACCGGGGAGCTGTTTTTT. Translated: CASSLYEGGATGELFF.

This chain connects TRBV11-2 to TRBJ1-6; possible D gene TRBD1, 6 bases. The V end was cut by 7 bases, the J end by 7 bases, with 20 bases between. In germline, CDR1 is SGHAT, CDR2 FQNNGV. The CDR3 extends over 16 amino acids. The chain's CDR3 is CASIDIGGRRNSPLHF. DNA for the CDR3: TGTGCCAGCATCGATATAGGGGGACGGAGAAATTCACCCCTCCACTTT.

The chain couples TRBV9 to TRBJ2-5; possible D gene TRBD1, 6 bases. Germline lookup yields CDR1 SGDLS and CDR2 YYNGEE. V shed 4 bases and J shed 5 bases, with 15 bases lying between them. The CDR3 loop spans 14 amino acids. The CDR3 DNA follows: TGTGCCAGCAGCATTACAGGGTCCTGGGAGACCCAGTACTTC. Amino acid sequence: CASSITGSWETQYF.

The rearrangement joins TRBV7-2 to TRBJ2-5, with D possibly being TRBD2 (6 bases). The CDR3 is made up of 15 amino acids. V gave up 5 bases and J gave up 2 bases, with 15 bases separating them. In germline, CDR1 is SGHTA, CDR2 FQGNSA. For the CDR3, the DNA is TGTGCCAGCAGCCCAAAGCGGGCCATACAAGAGACCCAGTACTTC. Translated: CASSPKRAIQETQYF.